One and the same sample provided the 21 T cell receptor beta chains below, sequenced in a study of shared clonotypes between healthy human individuals. Method: immunoSEQ multiplex PCR; TCRdb's copy keeps in-frame clones and lacks some. The sample yields approximately 2.4 million clones, 95% seen once. What was sequenced was naive CD4+ T cells sorted from blood. Subset here: CD45RA+ positively selected. All receptors come from a man younger than 35 in good health.

This clone was counted once. The J gene is TRBJ1-6, the V gene TRBV6-5; no definite D call. CDR3 length: 13 amino acids. CDR1 is MNHEY and CDR2 is SVGAGI in the germline V gene. V gave up 4 bases and J gave up 9 bases, with 10 bases separating them. CDR3 protein: CASSSVRFSPLHF. The CDR3 nucleotides read TGTGCCAGCAGTTCTGTCCGTTTTTCACCCCTCCACTTT.

The chain carries TRBV10-3 and TRBJ2-1; 7 nucleotides align to TRBD1. This CDR3 spans 13 amino acids. Germline CDR1 is ENHRY and CDR2 is SYGVKD. The junction had 7 bases not matched to a gene; V was cut back by 6 bases and J by 8 bases. The CDR3 nucleotides read TGTGCCATCAGAGACCGGGACAGCGATGAGCAGTTCTTC. It specifies CAIRDRDSDEQFF.

Note on this clone: This specimen includes other DNA sequences encoding the same CDR3. This sequence joins TRBV14 and TRBJ1-1; D remains unclear. Trimming cost V 2 bases and J 4 bases, with 8 bases left between them. Per the germline V gene, CDR1 is SGHDN and CDR2 is FVKESK. This CDR3 comprises 13 residues. CDR3 sequence: CASSQSRVTEAFF. In DNA form, the CDR3 reads TGTGCCAGCAGCCAATCGCGGGTCACTGAAGCTTTCTTT.

In regard to this clone: A read error is possible here, since a much larger clone lies one base away. The chain recombines TRBV6-1 with TRBJ2-3; the match to TRBD2 covers 8 bases. The CDR3 runs to 14 residues. Germline values: CDR1 MNHNS, CDR2 SASEGT. In nucleotides, the CDR3 is TGTGCCATCAGTGACGGGGGGGCCCCAGATACGCAGTATTTT. Protein: CAISDGGAPDTQYF.

The rearrangement uses TRBV18 and TRBJ1-5; the match to TRBD1 covers 8 bases. The CDR3 length is 15 residues. Germline V gene lookup returns CDR1 KGHSH and CDR2 LQKENI. Trimming at V came to 5 bases and at J to 2 bases, leaving 5 bases not matched to a gene. The CDR3 nucleotides are TGTGCCAGCTCATCCGACAGGGGAGGCAATCAGCCCCAGCATTTT. It specifies CASSSDRGGNQPQHF.

V usage is TRBV4-3 and J usage is TRBJ1-4, with 7 positions matching TRBD1. Germline V gene lookup returns CDR1 LGHNA and CDR2 YSLEER. The CDR3 runs to 16 residues. V gave up 0 bases and J gave up 5 bases; unmatched junction bases: 6. DNA of the CDR3: TGCGCCAGCAGCCAAGATAGGCTGGGACAGAATGAAAAACTGTTTTTT. This gives the protein CASSQDRLGQNEKLFF.

The gene calls are TRBV2 and TRBJ2-7; no definite D call. The germline gives CDR1 SNHLY, CDR2 FYNNEI. CDR3 length: 12 residues. With 0 bases removed from V and 11 bases from J, the gap between germline ends came to 11 bases. This CDR3 is CASSEAPGSEYF. CDR3 bases: TGTGCCAGCAGTGAAGCGCCGGGTTCGGAGTACTTC.

V usage is TRBV28 and J usage is TRBJ1-5, with D perhaps TRBD1 (5 bases). With 5 bases removed from V and 0 bases from J, the gap between germline ends came to 20 bases. The V gene's germline CDR1 is MDHEN and CDR2 SYDVKM. The CDR3 covers 18 residues. CDR3 sequence: CASSLTGTGVYSNQPQHF. The DNA for the CDR3 is TGTGCCAGCAGTCTAACCGGGACGGGAGTTTATAGCAATCAGCCCCAGCATTTT.

The chain links TRBV10-1 to TRBJ2-2, with D possibly TRBD1 on 5 matching bases. CDR3 length equals 14 residues. Between the trimmed V and J ends, which lost 3 bases and 6 bases, there was a span of 11 bases. Germline CDR1 reads WNHNN; CDR2 reads SYGVQD (reference sequence). The DNA for the CDR3 is TGCGCCAGCAGTGACCCGCAGGGATCCGGGGAGCTGTTTTTT. As protein: CASSDPQGSGELFF.

The chain is built from TRBV5-1 and TRBJ2-7; the D is unclear. Trimming took off 4 bases at V and 3 bases at J, with 11 bases between the two ends. The CDR3 totals 13 residues. Germline V gives CDR1 SGHRS, CDR2 YFSETQ. The CDR3 nucleotides read TGCGCCAGCAGCAAGGACGCTTACTACGAGCAGTACTTC. This translates into CASSKDAYYEQYF.

This chain uses TRBV7-9 with TRBJ1-1; 7 bases are a match to TRBD1. Germline CDR1 is SEHNR and CDR2 is FQNEAQ (reference sequence). CDR3 size: 14 residues. The V segment lost 4 bases and the J segment 1 base; nucleotides outside the gene matches: 3. The CDR3: CASSSTGRNTEAFF. Here the CDR3 DNA reads TGTGCCAGCAGCTCGACAGGGAGGAACACTGAAGCTTTCTTT.

The chain has TRBV27 and TRBJ1-4, with 8 nucleotides matching TRBD1. Germline loops: CDR1 MNHEY, CDR2 SMNVEV (reference sequence). V shed 6 bases and J 7 bases; nucleotides not matched to a gene: 7. This CDR3 region has 14 residues. CDR3 loop: CASRLQGGSEKLFF. The CDR3 nucleotides are TGTGCCAGCAGATTACAGGGGGGGAGTGAAAAACTGTTTTTT.

The rearrangement links TRBV4-1 to TRBJ1-5; the D is unclear. Germline loops: CDR1 MGHRA, CDR2 YSYEKL. The CDR3 consists of 14 residues. Trimming took off 4 bases at V and 3 bases at J, with 10 bases between the two ends. In DNA, the CDR3 is TGCGCCAGCAGCCCGTCGGGTACCAATCAGCCCCAGCATTTT. Amino acid sequence: CASSPSGTNQPQHF.

The chain uses TRBV18 and TRBJ2-1; a possible D gene is TRBD1 (5 bases). The germline V gene has CDR1 KGHSH and CDR2 LQKENI. This CDR3 is built from 15 residues. V gave up 3 bases and J gave up 7 bases, with 16 bases separating them. The CDR3 reads CASSPRQLAENEQFF. The CDR3 DNA is TGTGCCAGCTCACCCCGACAGCTCGCTGAGAATGAGCAGTTCTTC.

The chain couples TRBV5-1 to TRBJ2-7; 15 bases align to TRBD2. The CDR3 is made up of 17 amino acids. Germline CDR1 reads SGHRS; CDR2 reads YFSETQ. V shed 4 bases and J 5 bases; nucleotides not matched to a gene: 10. DNA of the CDR3: TGCGCCAGCAGCATCGGACTAGCGGGGGGGCATGTCCACGAGCAGTACTTC. Protein: CASSIGLAGGHVHEQYF.

The chain carries TRBV11-1 and TRBJ1-1; 10 bases align to TRBD1. V was clipped by 5 bases and J by 5 bases; unmatched bases: 8. This CDR3 spans 15 amino acids. The germline V gene encodes CDR1 SGHAT and CDR2 FQDESV (reference sequence). DNA of the CDR3: TGTGCCAGCAGCCCCCGACAGGGGGCAAGGACTGAAGCTTTCTTT. It specifies CASSPRQGARTEAFF.

The rearrangement links TRBV6-1 to TRBJ1-3; D might be TRBD1 (6 bases). This CDR3 spans 13 amino acids. V lost 10 bases and J lost 2, with 12 bases in between. CDR1 is MNHNS, CDR2 SASEGT, per germline. Here the CDR3 reads CATLQGAGNTIYF. DNA of the CDR3: TGTGCCACCCTACAGGGCGCTGGAAACACCATATATTTT.

The rearrangement uses TRBV7-8 and TRBJ1-2, with a weak D call TRBD1 (6 bases). The length of the CDR3 is 17 residues. V was pared by 1 base and J by 0 bases, with 15 bases between. From germline, CDR1 is SGHVS and CDR2 FQNEAQ. The CDR3 nucleotides are TGTGCCAGCAGCTTAGTATCCGGGACACAAGCTAACTATGGCTACACCTTC. This translates into CASSLVSGTQANYGYTF.

V and J are TRBV4-2 and TRBJ2-1; unclear D gene. With 0 bases removed from V and 8 bases from J, the gap between germline ends came to 8 bases. The CDR3 contains 13 residues. CDR1 is LGHNA and CDR2 is YNFKEQ in the germline V gene. CDR3 DNA: TGTGCCAGCAGCCAAGATAATTCGTATGAGCAGTTCTTC. Translating it yields CASSQDNSYEQFF.

The chain has TRBV5-1 and TRBJ1-4; 10 bases fit TRBD1. Unmatched junction bases numbered 11, after V lost 4 bases and J lost 8 bases. Germline assignment: CDR1 SGHRS and CDR2 YFSETQ. This CDR3 region has 16 residues. The CDR3 reads CASSPEGDRGPEKLFF. DNA for the CDR3: TGCGCCAGCAGCCCGGAAGGGGACAGGGGACCGGAAAAACTGTTTTTT.

This chain uses TRBV6-5 with TRBJ2-1, with D tentatively TRBD1 or TRBD2 (5 bases each). Germline V gene data show CDR1 as MNHEY and CDR2 as SVGAGI. This CDR3 is built from 16 residues. V lost 2 bases and J lost 0, with 11 bases in between. The CDR3 DNA is TGTGCCAGCAGTTACATAGCAGGGAGCTCCTACAATGAGCAGTTCTTC. This codes for CASSYIAGSSYNEQFF.